This TCR beta chain was recovered during a study of T cell repertoires in cytomegalovirus infection. Across the study: It was recently identified HLA-C-restricted and well-studied HLA-B-restricted CMV epitopes that the study used. The study's findings and limits: Cumulative frequency of public TCR beta families picked out carriers of CMV plus the relevant HLA. In two of eight donors, the top clonotype was HLA-C-restricted CMV-specific.

TCRdb re-called the reads through MiXCR, storing one row per CDR3 protein. The sample lists about 51,000 distinct CDR3 sequences; 15% to 25% were seen once. Notes on this clonotype: The antigen is unknown.

The germline V gene has CDR1 MNHEY and CDR2 SVGEGT. This CDR3 region has 14 residues. J lost 4 bases, V lost 5 bases, and 6 bases had no gene match. The receptor comes from a human donor in good health (CMV status not recorded). Some clones in this sample may be carry-over from other donors' samples. Material: CD8+ T cells from cultured PBMCs, obtained from culture after CMV antigen stimulation. This chain connects TRBV6-2 or TRBV6-3 to TRBJ2-5; 8 nucleotides match TRBD2. This CDR3 is CASSPAGTRETQYF. In DNA, the CDR3 is TGTGCCAGCAGTCCGGCCGGGACTAGAGAGACCCAGTACTTC.